This T cell receptor beta chain was recorded in a study of blood T cell repertoires in COVID-19. As handled by the study authors: From reference gene primer amplification, estimates of nucleated cell counts were derived. Here immunoSEQ multiplex PCR was the method, and the copy in TCRdb shows in-frame clones only, minus some. V and J calls and clone size are as listed in that table; D and trimming were resolved from the DNA. The sample holds 65,000 to 95,000 clones; approximately 86% are singletons and the top ten take under 20%. V lost 5 bases, J lost 0 bases, and 17 bases lay in between. The CDR3 runs 17 residues. From germline, CDR1 is SEHNR and CDR2 FQNEAQ (reference sequence).

The TCR was taken from an older man with active or convalescent COVID-19. Source material: peripheral blood. V and J are TRBV7-9 and TRBJ2-4; maybe TRBD1 (6 bases). This CDR3 is CASSPKLRGRAKNIQYF. The CDR3 nucleotides are TGTGCCAGCAGCCCGAAGTTGAGGGGGAGAGCCAAAAACATTCAGTACTTC.